These T cell receptor beta chains were read from a single sample in a study of cytomegalovirus exposure and HLA in healthy donors. Repertoires were generated with immunoSEQ multiplex PCR, while TCRdb's copy carries only in-frame clones and drops some. The sample includes under 200,000 clones, 68% seen only once; the top ten take around 4.5%. The specimen was PBMCs. These receptor sequences come from a woman aged 18-29 years in good health and CMV-seropositive. Both conserved end residues are part of each CDR3. The D gene is left open where the match is weak.

D gene: .
J gene: TRBJ1-2
V gene: TRBV5-6
CDR3 DNA: TGTGCCAGCAGCTTGGAGCTTTTTCGGGTCTACACCTTC
CDR3 protein: CASSLELFRVYTF

D gene: TRBD2
J gene: TRBJ2-2
V gene: TRBV7-2
CDR3 DNA: TGTGCCAGCAGCCGGGGGGTTGAGACCCGGGAGCTGTTTTTT
CDR3 protein: CASSRGVETRELFF

D gene: .
J gene: TRBJ2-7
V gene: TRBV18
CDR3 DNA: TGTGCCAGCTCACCGATCTTCGTGGGCCTTTTCACCTACGAGCAGTACTTC
CDR3 protein: CASSPIFVGLFTYEQYF

D gene: TRBD1
J gene: TRBJ2-1
V gene: TRBV27
CDR3 DNA: TGTGCCAGCAGCCATCTCTGGGACAGGGGCAATGAGCAGTTCTTC
CDR3 protein: CASSHLWDRGNEQFF

D gene: .
J gene: TRBJ2-6
V gene: TRBV7-9
CDR3 DNA: TGTGCCAGCGGACTGGAACCATGGGCTGGGGCCAACGTCCTGACTTTC
CDR3 protein: CASGLEPWAGANVLTF

D gene: .
J gene: TRBJ2-7
V gene: TRBV6-1
CDR3 DNA: TGTGCCAGCAGTGCCAGGGGTCCCTACGAGCAGTACTTC
CDR3 protein: CASSARGPYEQYF

D gene: .
J gene: TRBJ1-1
V gene: TRBV4-3
CDR3 DNA: TGCGCCAGCAGCCAAGAAGTCGGGGGTATTATCACTGAGGGCACTGAAGCTTTCTTT
CDR3 protein: CASSQEVGGIITEGTEAFF

D gene: .
J gene: TRBJ2-7
V gene: TRBV9
CDR3 DNA: TGTGCCAGCAGCGTCGACGCGGGACGCGAGCAGTACTTC
CDR3 protein: CASSVDAGREQYF

D gene: TRBD2
J gene: TRBJ2-1
V gene: TRBV7-6
CDR3 DNA: TGTGCCAGCAGCTTAGACTCCGGGACTAGTTCCTACAATGAGCAGTTCTTC
CDR3 protein: CASSLDSGTSSYNEQFF

D gene: .
J gene: TRBJ2-4
V gene: TRBV27
CDR3 DNA: TGTGCCAGCAGTTCCCTGATCGGGAGCATTCAGTACTTC
CDR3 protein: CASSSLIGSIQYF

D gene: .
J gene: TRBJ2-1
V gene: TRBV6-5
CDR3 DNA: TGTGCCACCACCACAGGGCAAACCTACAATGAGCAGTTCTTC
CDR3 protein: CATTTGQTYNEQFF

D gene: .
J gene: TRBJ2-7
V gene: TRBV21-1
CDR3 DNA: TGTGCCAGCAGCAAAGGGGATTACAGGGACAGGAACTATTACGAGCAGTACTTC
CDR3 protein: CASSKGDYRDRNYYEQYF

D gene: .
J gene: TRBJ2-7
V gene: TRBV27
CDR3 DNA: TGTGCCAGCAGGGGGCCCTACGAGCAGTACTTC
CDR3 protein: CASRGPYEQYF

D gene: TRBD2
J gene: TRBJ2-7
V gene: TRBV7-8
CDR3 DNA: TGTGCCAGCAGTAACCCGGGGGGGTACGAGCAGTACTTC
CDR3 protein: CASSNPGGYEQYF

D gene: .
J gene: TRBJ2-3
V gene: TRBV6-1
CDR3 DNA: TGTGCCAGCAGGAGGACACCCCCACTCACAGATACGCAGTATTTT
CDR3 protein: CASRRTPPLTDTQYF

D gene: .
J gene: TRBJ1-1
V gene: TRBV19
CDR3 DNA: TGTGCCAGTAGTATCCGGGGTACAACTGAAGCTTTCTTT
CDR3 protein: CASSIRGTTEAFF

D gene: .
J gene: TRBJ1-3
V gene: TRBV29-1
CDR3 DNA: TGCAGCGTTGGGAGGCCGGACAGTGGAAACACCATATATTTT
CDR3 protein: CSVGRPDSGNTIYF

D gene: .
J gene: TRBJ2-3
V gene: TRBV5-1
CDR3 DNA: TGCGCCAGCAGCCCAGGAGGGGGGGGCGGAGATACGCAGTATTTT
CDR3 protein: CASSPGGGGGDTQYF

D gene: .
J gene: TRBJ2-5
V gene: TRBV30
CDR3 DNA: TGTGCCTGGAGTGGGGGCCTCCAAGAGACCCAGTACTTC
CDR3 protein: CAWSGGLQETQYF

D gene: .
J gene: TRBJ2-3
V gene: TRBV14
CDR3 DNA: TGTGCCAGCAGCTTATCGCAGGGTTATGGAGATACGCAGTATTTT
CDR3 protein: CASSLSQGYGDTQYF